Below are 9 T cell receptor beta chains sequenced from a single sample in a study of T-cell memory formation after mild COVID-19. TCRdb analysed the 5' RACE reads with MiXCR anew, one entry per CDR3 protein. The sample holds about 500,000 distinct CDR3 sequences, roughly 20% seen once. Sequenced input: PBMCs or a T cell subset sorted from them (not recorded which). The receptor source for this set is an adult woman who had mild COVID-19 (a few samples of this study predate the infection). Cell type and time point are not known.

This clonotype was seen only a few times. The rearrangement uses TRBV6-6 and TRBJ2-5; 8 nucleotides line up with TRBD2. Germline assignment: CDR1 MNHNY and CDR2 SVGAGI (reference sequence). J was trimmed by 4 bases and V by 2 bases; bases with no gene match: 6. This CDR3 is 15 amino acids long. The CDR3 DNA is TGTGCCAGCAGTTACGACGGGGGGGGTGCAGAGACCCAGTACTTC. It yields the protein CASSYDGGGAETQYF.

The chain joins TRBV9 to TRBJ2-7, with 10 bases fitting TRBD2. CDR3 length: 15 residues. Unmatched junction bases numbered 3, after V lost 0 bases and J lost 3 bases. Germline V gene lookup returns CDR1 SGDLS and CDR2 YYNGEE. Here the CDR3 reads CASSVGGTSDYEQYF. The CDR3 region has the DNA TGTGCCAGCAGCGTAGGGGGGACTAGCGACTACGAGCAGTACTTC.

This clonotype was counted between two and nine times. The chain carries TRBV4-3 and TRBJ2-1, with 8 nucleotides matching TRBD2. V shed 0 bases, J shed 12 bases, and the junction held 10 bases outside the gene matches. The CDR3 spans 15 residues. CDR1 is LGHNA, CDR2 YSLEER, per germline. CDR3 amino acids: CASSQESPASGWQFF. CDR3 in DNA: TGCGCCAGCAGCCAAGAAAGTCCGGCTAGCGGGTGGCAGTTCTTC.

The J gene is TRBJ2-5, the V gene TRBV5-1; D gene ambiguous. This CDR3 has 16 residues. V was trimmed by 0 bases and J by 6 bases, leaving 18 bases between them. CDR1 and CDR2 from the germline V gene are SGHRS and YFSETQ. The CDR3 DNA follows: TGCGCCAGCAGCTTGGCGGATACGGCGACTCGAAAGACCCAGTACTTC. This translates into CASSLADTATRKTQYF.

This clonotype was found a few times. J is TRBJ1-6 and V is TRBV7-9; D might be TRBD1 (5 bases). Per the germline V gene, CDR1 is SEHNR and CDR2 is FQNEAQ (reference sequence). CDR3 length: 15 residues. Trimming removed 4 bases from V and 7 bases from J, with 14 bases in between. As DNA, the CDR3 is TGTGCCAGCAGCTCACCGGGACTGAGGAATTCACCCCTCCACTTT. It is translated as CASSSPGLRNSPLHF.

This rearrangement joins TRBV7-9 to TRBJ1-1; D is ambiguous. V dropped 8 bases and J dropped 6 bases, with 37 bases sitting between them. The CDR3 spans 20 residues. CDR1 SEHNR and CDR2 FQNEAQ come from the germline V gene (reference sequence). CDR3 DNA: TGTGCCAGCCGGAACAAAATCCCCTCAACCCCAGGCTCCAATCTAGCTGAAGCTTTCTTT. This gives the protein CASRNKIPSTPGSNLAEAFF.

This clonotype appeared a few times. V is TRBV4-1 and J is TRBJ2-5, with D unresolved. V was trimmed by 0 bases and J by 7 bases, leaving 15 bases between them. Germline lookup yields CDR1 MGHRA and CDR2 YSYEKL. This CDR3 comprises 15 residues. The CDR3 DNA is TGCGCCAGCAGCCAAGAGGCCAGAGGAAGAGGGACCCAGTACTTC. As protein: CASSQEARGRGTQYF.

This clonotype has only a few counts. The chain links TRBV18 to TRBJ2-7; possibly TRBD1 for D (6 bases). Trimming took off 6 bases at V and 3 bases at J, with 15 bases between the two ends. Germline CDR1 is KGHSH and CDR2 is LQKENI. CDR3 length: 14 amino acids. The CDR3 reads CASSPNTQGYEQYF. CDR3 bases: TGTGCCAGCTCTCCGAATACACAGGGCTACGAGCAGTACTTC.

The chain employs TRBV7-6 and TRBJ2-7; 10 nucleotides line up with TRBD2. The germline CDR1 and CDR2 sequences are SGHVS and FNYEAQ. The J segment lost 3 bases and the V segment lost 4 bases, leaving 12 bases of the junction unmatched. The CDR3 spans 17 residues. Here the CDR3 reads CASSSGPSGRTSYEQYF. CDR3 bases: TGTGCCAGCAGCTCTGGCCCTAGCGGGAGAACTAGCTACGAGCAGTACTTC.